The clone carrying this TCR beta chain showed up just a few times. The sample belongs to a study of blood T cell repertoires in COVID-19. Overall study: The United States, Italy and Spain were the sources of the acute and convalescent COVID-19 samples.

Original processing methods: Amplification of reference gene primers provided the estimated nucleated cell counts. Method: immunoSEQ multiplex PCR; TCRdb's copy keeps in-frame clones and lacks some. D and trimming come from the DNA, and the V and J calls and clone size come from that table. This sample yields 200,000 to 250,000 clones, of which 80% to 90% are seen a single time; roughly 4% belongs to the top ten. Sequenced sample: peripheral blood. This TCR derives from a man aged 50 to 60 with acute or convalescent COVID-19.

Written as DNA, the CDR3 is TGCGCCAGCAGCTCTGGACAGGGGGCCCTGAACACTGAAGCTTTCTTT. It is translated as CASSSGQGALNTEAFF. The chain couples TRBV5-1 to TRBJ1-1, with 11 nucleotides matching TRBD1. The germline V gene encodes CDR1 SGHRS and CDR2 YFSETQ. Losses at the gene ends were 3 bases for V and 0 bases for J; bases not matched to a gene: 4. This CDR3 contains 16 residues.